These 25 T cell receptor beta chains share one sample of origin, sequenced in a study of cytomegalovirus exposure and HLA in healthy donors. 13 Jbeta primers and 60 Vbeta primers were used for the PCR. Using immunoSEQ multiplex PCR, the repertoire was profiled, and TCRdb retains in-frame clones only, with some absent. This listing includes some 75,000 clones. The sequenced material came from PBMCs. The receptors here all came from a boy aged 10-17 years in good health and CMV-seronegative.

The chain joins TRBV10-3 to TRBJ1-2, with 8 nucleotides matching TRBD1. The CDR3 totals 18 residues. J lost 7 bases, V lost 0 bases, and 16 bases had no gene match. CDR1 ENHRY and CDR2 SYGVKD come from the germline V gene. CDR3 sequence (DNA): TGTGCCATCAGTGAGTCTATGGGACAGGCTCTTCAAAGAAGTGGCTACACCTTC. The encoded protein is CAISESMGQALQRSGYTF.

The chain carries TRBV18 and TRBJ2-7; 8 bases align to TRBD1. The CDR3 contains 14 residues. CDR1 is KGHSH, CDR2 LQKENI, per germline. J was trimmed by 7 bases and V by 3 bases; bases with no gene match: 8. CDR3 sequence (DNA): TGTGCCAGCTCACCCTCGACAGGGGATGGAGAGCAGTACTTC. Protein sequence: CASSPSTGDGEQYF.

This chain links TRBV4-1 with TRBJ1-4; D may be TRBD1 (6 bases). Germline CDR1 and CDR2: MGHRA and YSYEKL. This CDR3 has 14 amino acids. Trimming stripped 4 bases from V and 5 bases from J, with 11 bases between. DNA for the CDR3: TGCGCCAGCAGCCGGGACAAGATAAATGAAAAACTGTTTTTT. Protein product: CASSRDKINEKLFF.

The chain employs TRBV7-2 and TRBJ1-1, with D possibly TRBD1 on 6 matching bases. The germline V gene encodes CDR1 SGHTA and CDR2 FQGNSA. Trimming stripped 5 bases from V and 4 bases from J, with 20 bases between. The CDR3 sequence is 16 residues long. The CDR3 protein is CASSPRGEAGATEAFF. The DNA for the CDR3 is TGTGCCAGCAGCCCTAGGGGGGAGGCGGGGGCCACTGAAGCTTTCTTT. Filled out from reference TRBV7-2 and TRBJ1-1, the complete variable domain reads GAGVSQSPSNKVTEKGKDVELRCDPISGHTALYWYRQSLGQGLEFLIYFQGNSAPDKSGLPSDRFSAERTGGSVSTLTIQRTQQEDSAVYLCASSPRGEAGATEAFFGQGTRLTVV.

The chain combines TRBV9 with TRBJ2-3; 7 bases map to TRBD2. The trim removed 4 bases at V and 4 bases at J, leaving 12 bases unmatched. The CDR3 has 16 residues. Germline V lookup: CDR1 SGDLS, CDR2 YYNGEE. CDR3 residues: CASSTQKTSRPDTQYF. The CDR3, as DNA: TGTGCCAGCAGCACCCAAAAGACTAGCCGCCCAGATACGCAGTATTTT. The complete variable domain, with remaining parts taken from reference TRBV9 and TRBJ2-3, reads DSGVTQTPKHLITATGQRVTLRCSPRSGDLSVYWYQQSLDQGLQFLIQYYNGEERAKGNILERFSAQQFPDLHSELNLSSLELGDSALYFCASSTQKTSRPDTQYFGPGTRLTVL.

The rearrangement joins TRBV19 to TRBJ2-5; 8 bases agree with TRBD2. The CDR3 has 13 residues. CDR1 LNHDA and CDR2 SQIVND come from the germline V gene (reference sequence). The junction had 4 bases not matched to a gene; V was cut back by 5 bases and J by 5 bases. The CDR3 DNA reads as TGTGCCAGTAGTGGTTCGGGGGGGGAGACCCAGTACTTC. Translating gives CASSGSGGETQYF.

This chain links TRBV6-1 with TRBJ2-1; no firm D call. CDR3 length: 14 amino acids. Trimming removed 8 bases from V and 0 bases from J, with 11 bases in between. Per germline, CDR1 MNHNS and CDR2 SASEGT. The CDR3 DNA sequence: TGTGCCAGCTCCCCGGTCTACTCCTACAATGAGCAGTTCTTC. The encoded protein is CASSPVYSYNEQFF.

The chain links TRBV6-1 to TRBJ2-7; possible D gene TRBD1, 6 bases. Germline V gene sequence: CDR1 MNHNS, CDR2 SASEGT. The CDR3 has 14 residues. Trimming shortened V by 11 bases and J by 2 bases, and 19 bases separated the two germline ends. DNA of the CDR3: TGTGCCGTCGCCAGGGGAAGTGAGGCCTACGAGCAGTACTTC. It specifies CAVARGSEAYEQYF.

The CDR3 region has the DNA TGCAGTGCTGGCGGGGGGGGTGAGCAGTTCTTC. This sequence encodes CSAGGGGEQFF. The rearrangement joins TRBV20-1 to TRBJ2-1; 9 bases are a match to TRBD2. V gave up 5 bases and J gave up 9 bases; unmatched junction bases: 2. The CDR3 loop spans 11 amino acids. Germline V gives CDR1 DFQATT, CDR2 SNEGSKA (reference sequence).

The chain couples TRBV4-3 to TRBJ2-2, with D uncertain. The CDR3 consists of 16 residues. Trimming shortened V by 1 base and J by 6 bases, and 15 bases separated the two germline ends. CDR1 is LGHNA, CDR2 YSLEER, per germline. CDR3 in amino acids: CASSQALATVPGELFF. CDR3 DNA sequence: TGCGCCAGCAGCCAAGCACTTGCCACGGTACCCGGGGAGCTGTTTTTT.

The V and J genes are TRBV19 and TRBJ2-2, with TRBD2 matching 8 bases. V trimming: 9 bases; J trimming: 2 bases; junction bases outside the gene matches: 8. This CDR3 has 15 amino acids. Germline values: CDR1 LNHDA, CDR2 SQIVND (reference sequence). For the CDR3, the DNA is TGTGCCAGCGGGACTAGTCTTTTTAACACCGGGGAGCTGTTTTTT. It encodes CASGTSLFNTGELFF.

The CDR3 spells CASSRGLALREQYF. CDR3 bases: TGTGCCAGCAGCAGGGGACTAGCCCTTCGCGAGCAGTACTTC. The chain employs TRBV21-1 and TRBJ2-7; no check of the table's D call, TRBD2, against the DNA was made. TRBV21-1 is designated a pseudogene. The CDR3 consists of 14 residues.

This chain connects TRBV5-6 to TRBJ1-5; 11 bases line up with TRBD1. The ends lost 4 bases at V and 4 bases at J; junction bases unmatched: 7. Germline V gene sequence: CDR1 SGHDT, CDR2 YYEEEE. The CDR3 contains 16 residues. CDR3 coding DNA: TGTGCCAGCAGCACCGGGACAGGGGGACCGAATCAGCCCCAGCATTTT. Amino acids: CASSTGTGGPNQPQHF.

This chain connects TRBV6-5 to TRBJ2-5, with 7 nucleotides matching TRBD1. The CDR3 has 15 residues. The V and J ends lost 8 bases and 2 bases, in that order; junction bases with no gene match: 11. In germline, CDR1 is MNHEY, CDR2 SVGAGI. The CDR3 sequence: CASCMGTAEQETQYF. The CDR3, as DNA: TGTGCCAGCTGTATGGGGACAGCAGAGCAAGAGACCCAGTACTTC.

With respect to this clone: Other DNA sequences in this sample translate to the same CDR3. The CDR3 region has the DNA TGCAGTGCAGGTCGGGGGGAGACCCAGTACTTC. Translation gives CSAGRGETQYF. The chain uses TRBV20-1 and TRBJ2-5, with a possible D match to TRBD2 (6 bases). Trimming took off 6 bases at V and 5 bases at J, with 10 bases between the two ends. Germline V gives CDR1 DFQATT, CDR2 SNEGSKA (reference sequence). The CDR3 is made up of 11 amino acids.

The CDR3 spells CASSPWASRAYEQYF. In DNA, the CDR3 is TGTGCCAGCTCACCATGGGCTAGCCGAGCCTACGAGCAGTACTTC. This chain joins TRBV18 and TRBJ2-7, with D tentatively TRBD2 (5 bases). The V end lost 2 bases, the J end lost 2 bases, and 13 bases lay between the germline ends. CDR1 and CDR2 from the germline V gene are KGHSH and LQKENI. The CDR3 length is 15 residues.

The V gene is TRBV5-4, the J gene TRBJ2-7; 9 nucleotides align to TRBD2. V shed 3 bases, J shed 2 bases, and the junction held 6 bases outside the gene matches. CDR3 length equals 15 residues. In germline, CDR1 is SGHNT, CDR2 YYREEE (reference sequence). Here the CDR3 reads CASSWKRGVTYEQYF. The CDR3 DNA is TGTGCCAGCAGCTGGAAGCGGGGGGTCACCTACGAGCAGTACTTC.

J is TRBJ2-5 and V is TRBV4-1, with 13 bases aligning to TRBD2. The CDR3 runs 18 residues. Trimming at V came to 4 bases and at J to 2 bases, leaving 10 bases not matched to a gene. The germline V gene has CDR1 MGHRA and CDR2 YSYEKL. The CDR3 region has the DNA TGCGCCAGCAGCCCCGGACTAGCGGGGGTAATTCGACAAGAGACCCAGTACTTC. Translation gives CASSPGLAGVIRQETQYF.

The chain links TRBV29-1 to TRBJ2-5; 7 bases line up with TRBD1. The CDR3 consists of 14 residues. V shed 7 bases, J shed 0 bases, and the junction held 8 bases outside the gene matches. Looked up from germline, CDR1 is SQVTM and CDR2 is ANQGSEA. CDR3: CSAQDRRYQETQYF. The CDR3 DNA reads as TGCAGCGCACAGGACAGGAGGTACCAAGAGACCCAGTACTTC.

This sequence joins TRBV5-1 and TRBJ1-2; tentatively, D is TRBD1 (5 bases). CDR1 SGHRS and CDR2 YFSETQ come from the germline V gene. This CDR3 region has 15 residues. Trimming left V 0 bases short and J 2 bases short, with 11 bases between. CDR3 in amino acids: CASSLGQGLNYGYTF. The CDR3 DNA reads TGCGCCAGCAGCTTGGGTCAGGGCCTGAACTATGGCTACACCTTC. The full variable domain, in which reference TRBV5-1 and TRBJ1-2 provide the parts outside the CDR3, is KAGVTQTPRYLIKTRGQQVTLSCSPISGHRSVSWYQQTPGQGLQFLFEYFSETQRNKGNFPGRFSGRQFSNSRSEMNVSTLELGDSALYLCASSLGQGLNYGYTFGSGTRLTVV.

The chain recombines TRBV15 with TRBJ2-7; 7 nucleotides agree with TRBD2. The CDR3 sequence is 17 residues long. V was clipped by 1 base and J by 2 bases; unmatched bases: 11. Germline V gene lookup returns CDR1 LNHNV and CDR2 YYDKDF (reference sequence). CDR3 nucleotide sequence: TGTGCCACCAGCAGAGCGGTTGTGGGGGGGATTACCTACGAGCAGTACTTC. Protein: CATSRAVVGGITYEQYF.

The chain couples TRBV7-8 to TRBJ2-7; possible D gene TRBD2, 6 bases. The germline gives CDR1 SGHVS, CDR2 FQNEAQ. Trimming took off 4 bases at V and 0 bases at J, with 7 bases between the two ends. The CDR3 totals 13 residues. The CDR3 loop reads CASSWGVSYEQYF. DNA for the CDR3: TGTGCCAGCAGCTGGGGGGTCTCCTACGAGCAGTACTTC.

The CDR3 sequence is CASSSTSGGRETQYF. The CDR3 DNA reads as TGTGCCAGCAGTTCGACTAGCGGGGGACGGGAGACCCAGTACTTC. This rearrangement joins TRBV6-1 to TRBJ2-5; 12 nucleotides align to TRBD2. Germline-derived CDR1 and CDR2 are MNHNS and SASEGT. The CDR3 loop spans 15 amino acids. Trimming took 5 bases from V and 5 from J; bases not matched to a gene: 6.

This chain joins TRBV19 and TRBJ2-7; 8 bases align to TRBD1. Trimming removed 3 bases from V and 6 bases from J; junction bases left unmatched: 7. Germline values: CDR1 LNHDA, CDR2 SQIVND (reference sequence). The CDR3 is 14 residues long. For the CDR3, the DNA is TGTGCCAGTAGTATCCGCTGGACAGGGTCCGAGCAGTACTTC. Residues: CASSIRWTGSEQYF.

The rearrangement joins TRBV10-1 to TRBJ1-1; TRBD1 matches 8 bases. After removal of 9 bases from V and 4 bases from J, the junction contained 10 bases not matched to a gene. This CDR3 has 14 amino acids. The V gene's germline CDR1 is WNHNN and CDR2 SYGVQD (reference sequence). In DNA form, the CDR3 reads TGCGCCAGTAACCCGGGACAGGTTAGCACTGAAGCTTTCTTT. Translated, it gives CASNPGQVSTEAFF.